This T cell receptor beta chain derives from a study of Graves' ophthalmopathy and Graves' hyperthyroidism. Study at large: Ophthalmopathy not arising within 18 months of follow-up defined hyperthyroidism as stable.

Ten or more counts support this clonotype. Its antigen is unknown. Diagnosis was based on clinical symptoms, serum thyroxine, TRAb, thyroid ultrasound and orbital computed tomography. The V gene lost 5 bases and the J gene lost 7 bases, with 11 bases spanning the gap. CDR3 length: 12 residues. Points from the study as a whole: Thyroid clonotypes that were expanded above 0.001 frequency mostly also appeared in blood.

Investigators amplified TCR beta CDR3 regions from RNA transcripts. HTBI primers served in a first-round RT-PCR, which a second-round multiplex PCR followed. Each CDR3 protein is one row after TCRdb ran MiXCR on the multiplex PCR reads. The sample lists over a million distinct CDR3 sequences, about two fifths occurring once. This TCR derives from an adult man with Graves' hyperthyroidism. The sample consisted of peripheral blood or thyroid tissue (not recorded which). The chain combines TRBV12-3 or TRBV12-4 with TRBJ1-1, with D tentatively TRBD1 (5 bases). CDR3 sequence reads: CASSDAGLEAFF. DNA of the CDR3: TGTGCCAGCAGTGACGCGGGACTTGAAGCTTTCTTT.